This T cell receptor (beta chain) was found in a study of shared clonotypes between healthy human individuals. TCRdb's table, derived via immunoSEQ multiplex PCR, lists solely in-frame clones and lacks some. The sample records 2 million to 2.5 million clones, approximately 96% being singletons. CDR1 SEHNR and CDR2 FQNEAQ come from the germline V gene (reference sequence). After removal of 1 base from V and 1 base from J, the junction contained 11 bases not matched to a gene. This CDR3 has 18 amino acids. Note on this clone: The antigen is unknown.

Study-wide findings and caveats: Researchers sampled only blood; tissue repertoires likely differ.

The sample taken for sequencing was naive CD4+ T cells sorted from blood. Regarding subset: CD45RA+ positively selected. The TCR sequence derives from a man younger than 35 in good health. This sequence joins TRBV7-9 and TRBJ2-3, with 7 bases matching TRBD2. Here the CDR3 DNA reads TGTGCCAGCAGCTTAGGTGGCGGGAGCCCCCCGGGCACAGATACGCAGTATTTT. Translation gives CASSLGGGSPPGTDTQYF.